The source of this T cell receptor beta chain is a study of shared T cell receptors in the human thymus. Germline CDR1 reads SGDLS; CDR2 reads YYNGEE. The length of the CDR3 is 19 residues. V was shortened by 2 bases and J by 4 bases, with 24 bases between the two germline ends. The repertoire was sequenced with immunoSEQ multiplex PCR; TCRdb's copy has only in-frame clones and lacks some. The profile shows 600,000 to 900,000 clones, 80% to 90% of them singletons. These data are also associated with another study on human thymus T cells. From that study: Donors were healthy Finnish infants having corrective surgery for congenital heart defects. Thymus tissue for the work was resected from patients undergoing corrective heart surgery.

This sequence originates from a girl under two years old with a congenital heart defect. This chain joins TRBV9 and TRBJ2-2; D possibly corresponds to TRBD1 (5 bases). Material: thymocytes. CDR3 sequence reads: CASSVASDREAPPTGELFF. CDR3 sequence (DNA): TGTGCCAGCAGCGTCGCGTCCGACAGAGAGGCCCCACCCACCGGGGAGCTGTTTTTT.